A selection of T cell receptor beta chains follows, all from one sample in a study of vaccination effects on CD4 cells after COVID-19. The antigens these receptors bind are not known. Using immunoSEQ multiplex PCR, the repertoire was profiled, and TCRdb retains in-frame clones only, with some absent. There are around 14,000 clones in the sample; approximately 72% occur only once, and 9.9% lies in the top ten. Sequenced material: CD4+ T cells from PBMCs cultured with SARS-CoV-2 spike peptides, taken after COVID-19 vaccination. These receptor sequences come from a human donor who received a COVID-19 vaccine. CDR3s include the opening cysteine and the closing phenylalanine or tryptophan. A D gene is named only where the DNA matches it firmly. Clone size is not always given. Where it is, it says once, few, many or a class for expanded clones.

CDR3 protein: CASSPRPWGEQYF
CDR3 DNA: TGCGCCAGCAGCCCCCGACCTTGGGGCGAGCAGTACTTC
J gene: TRBJ2-7
V gene: TRBV4-3
D gene: .
clone size: .

CDR3 protein: CAISEPLPSSSYEQYF
CDR3 DNA: TGTGCCATCAGTGAGCCACTACCTTCGAGCTCCTACGAGCAGTACTTC
J gene: TRBJ2-7
V gene: TRBV10-3
D gene: .
clone size: .

CDR3 protein: CAWSGGDKGRGELFF
CDR3 DNA: TGTGCCTGGAGTGGGGGTGACAAGGGACGGGGGGAGCTGTTTTTT
J gene: TRBJ2-2
V gene: TRBV30
D gene: .
clone size: few

CDR3 protein: CASSSQYRGDYGYTF
CDR3 DNA: TGTGCCAGCAGTTCACAATACAGGGGAGACTATGGCTACACCTTC
J gene: TRBJ1-2
V gene: TRBV28
D gene: TRBD1
clone size: .

CDR3 protein: CASSPLGRGETQYF
CDR3 DNA: TGTGCCAGCTCACCACTAGGCCGGGGAGAGACCCAGTACTTC
J gene: TRBJ2-5
V gene: TRBV18
D gene: .
clone size: .

CDR3 protein: CASSPLVDALINTEAFF
CDR3 DNA: TGTGCCAGCTCACCACTCGTTGATGCCCTGATAAACACTGAAGCTTTCTTT
J gene: TRBJ1-1
V gene: TRBV18
D gene: .
clone size: .

CDR3 protein: CASSPGLAGADTQYF
CDR3 DNA: TGTGCCAGCTCACCGGGACTAGCGGGAGCAGATACGCAGTATTTT
J gene: TRBJ2-3
V gene: TRBV18
D gene: TRBD2
clone size: .

CDR3 protein: CATSRWNQPQHF
CDR3 DNA: TGTGCCACCAGCAGATGGAATCAGCCCCAGCATTTT
J gene: TRBJ1-5
V gene: TRBV15
D gene: .
clone size: .

CDR3 protein: CASSFRATNEKLFF
CDR3 DNA: TGTGCCAGCAGCTTCAGGGCGACTAATGAAAAACTGTTTTTT
J gene: TRBJ1-4
V gene: TRBV28
D gene: .
clone size: .

CDR3 protein: CAISPGQVKTYEQYF
CDR3 DNA: TGTGCCATCAGTCCAGGACAGGTGAAGACCTACGAGCAGTACTTC
J gene: TRBJ2-7
V gene: TRBV10-3
D gene: TRBD1
clone size: .

CDR3 protein: CASSIDPRRWDIQYF
CDR3 DNA: TGTGCCAGTAGTATAGACCCAAGGCGGTGGGACATTCAGTACTTC
J gene: TRBJ2-4
V gene: TRBV19
D gene: .
clone size: .

CDR3 protein: CASSPHRYMNTEAFF
CDR3 DNA: TGTGCCAGCAGCCCCCACAGGTACATGAACACTGAAGCTTTCTTT
J gene: TRBJ1-1
V gene: TRBV11-2
D gene: .
clone size: few

CDR3 protein: CASSLYSGYEQYF
CDR3 DNA: TGTGCCAGCAGTTTATATAGCGGGTACGAGCAGTACTTC
J gene: TRBJ2-7
V gene: TRBV27
D gene: TRBD2
clone size: .

CDR3 protein: CATSDLGALSTEAFF
CDR3 DNA: TGTGCCACCAGTGATTTGGGGGCGTTGAGCACTGAAGCTTTCTTT
J gene: TRBJ1-1
V gene: TRBV24-1
D gene: .
clone size: few

CDR3 protein: CASSITRETQYF
CDR3 DNA: TGTGCCAGTAGTATTACGAGAGAGACCCAGTACTTC
J gene: TRBJ2-5
V gene: TRBV19
D gene: .
clone size: few

CDR3 protein: CASSPRPPGIDTIYF
CDR3 DNA: TGTGCCAGCTCACCGAGGCCGCCAGGGATAGACACCATATATTTT
J gene: TRBJ1-3
V gene: TRBV18
D gene: .
clone size: .

CDR3 protein: CASSTGLAGELDYDTGELFF
CDR3 DNA: TGTGCCAGCAGTACCGGACTAGCGGGGGAATTAGACTACGACACCGGGGAGCTGTTTTTT
J gene: TRBJ2-2
V gene: TRBV3-1/TRBV3-2
D gene: TRBD2
clone size: .

CDR3 protein: CASRPVVSPDTQYF
CDR3 DNA: TGTGCCAGCAGACCAGTCGTTAGCCCGGATACGCAGTATTTT
J gene: TRBJ2-3
V gene: TRBV6-5
D gene: .
clone size: .

CDR3 protein: CSARSLGELFF
CDR3 DNA: TGCAGTGCTAGGTCGCTCGGGGAGCTGTTTTTT
J gene: TRBJ2-2
V gene: TRBV20-1
D gene: .
clone size: .

CDR3 protein: CASSPPRDTQYF
CDR3 DNA: TGTGCCAGCAGCCCGCCACGGGACACGCAGTATTTT
J gene: TRBJ2-3
V gene: TRBV14
D gene: .
clone size: .

CDR3 protein: CASTGGGLRNEKLFF
CDR3 DNA: TGTGCCAGCACCGGCGGCGGCCTCCGTAATGAAAAACTGTTTTTT
J gene: TRBJ1-4
V gene: TRBV28
D gene: .
clone size: once

CDR3 protein: CASSLTSGRPLSYNEQFF
CDR3 DNA: TGTGCCAGCAGTCTGACTAGCGGGAGGCCCCTCTCCTACAATGAGCAGTTCTTC
J gene: TRBJ2-1
V gene: TRBV2
D gene: TRBD2
clone size: .

CDR3 protein: CASRDGSSYGYTF
CDR3 DNA: TGTGCCAGCAGGGACGGATCATCCTATGGCTACACCTTC
J gene: TRBJ1-2
V gene: TRBV12-3/TRBV12-4
D gene: .
clone size: .

CDR3 protein: CASSRTGSQEDYGYTF
CDR3 DNA: TGCGCCAGCAGCCGGACAGGTAGCCAAGAAGACTATGGCTACACCTTC
J gene: TRBJ1-2
V gene: TRBV5-1
D gene: TRBD1
clone size: .

CDR3 protein: CASSRRGGRDYEQYF
CDR3 DNA: TGTGCCAGCAGCCGACGGGGGGGGCGCGACTACGAGCAGTACTTC
J gene: TRBJ2-7
V gene: TRBV6-5
D gene: TRBD2
clone size: .

CDR3 protein: CSVEAPRGHGYTF
CDR3 DNA: TGCAGCGTTGAGGCCCCCAGGGGCCATGGCTACACCTTC
J gene: TRBJ1-2
V gene: TRBV29-1
D gene: .
clone size: .

CDR3 protein: CASSIIVAGAGNTIYF
CDR3 DNA: TGTGCCAGTAGTATAATTGTAGCGGGAGCTGGAAACACCATATATTTT
J gene: TRBJ1-3
V gene: TRBV19
D gene: .
clone size: .

CDR3 protein: CAWGAGNYGYTF
CDR3 DNA: TGTGCCTGGGGGGCCGGCAACTATGGCTACACCTTC
J gene: TRBJ1-2
V gene: TRBV30
D gene: .
clone size: .

CDR3 protein: CSYGQGPSYGYTF
CDR3 DNA: TGCAGCTACGGACAGGGCCCCTCGTACGGCTACACCTTC
J gene: TRBJ1-2
V gene: TRBV29-1
D gene: TRBD1
clone size: .

CDR3 protein: CASSIIDHGYTF
CDR3 DNA: TGTGCCAGTAGTATTATTGACCATGGCTACACCTTC
J gene: TRBJ1-2
V gene: TRBV19
D gene: .
clone size: few

CDR3 protein: CASSVGTTYEQYF
CDR3 DNA: TGTGCCAGCAGCGTCGGGACCACCTACGAGCAGTACTTC
J gene: TRBJ2-7
V gene: TRBV9
D gene: .
clone size: once

CDR3 protein: CASSMPIQPQHF
CDR3 DNA: TGTGCCAGTAGTATGCCAATACAGCCCCAGCATTTT
J gene: TRBJ1-5
V gene: TRBV19
D gene: .
clone size: .

CDR3 protein: CASRPRQGALNEQFF
CDR3 DNA: TGTGCCAGCAGACCCCGACAGGGGGCTCTCAATGAGCAGTTCTTC
J gene: TRBJ2-1
V gene: TRBV6-4
D gene: TRBD1
clone size: many

CDR3 protein: CASSLDRGTTEAFF
CDR3 DNA: TGTGCCAGCAGCTTGGACAGGGGAACGACTGAAGCTTTCTTT
J gene: TRBJ1-1
V gene: TRBV5-8
D gene: TRBD1
clone size: .

CDR3 protein: CASSPRIPERRSSYNEQFF
CDR3 DNA: TGTGCCAGCTCACCAAGGATCCCTGAACGGAGAAGCTCCTACAATGAGCAGTTCTTC
J gene: TRBJ2-1
V gene: TRBV18
D gene: .
clone size: .

CDR3 protein: CASSLRAGYGYTF
CDR3 DNA: TGTGCCAGCAGTTTAAGGGCAGGCTATGGCTACACCTTC
J gene: TRBJ1-2
V gene: TRBV12-3/TRBV12-4
D gene: .
clone size: .

CDR3 protein: CASLRDRTDTQYF
CDR3 DNA: TGTGCCAGCCTCCGGGACAGGACAGATACGCAGTATTTT
J gene: TRBJ2-3
V gene: TRBV12-3/TRBV12-4
D gene: TRBD1
clone size: .